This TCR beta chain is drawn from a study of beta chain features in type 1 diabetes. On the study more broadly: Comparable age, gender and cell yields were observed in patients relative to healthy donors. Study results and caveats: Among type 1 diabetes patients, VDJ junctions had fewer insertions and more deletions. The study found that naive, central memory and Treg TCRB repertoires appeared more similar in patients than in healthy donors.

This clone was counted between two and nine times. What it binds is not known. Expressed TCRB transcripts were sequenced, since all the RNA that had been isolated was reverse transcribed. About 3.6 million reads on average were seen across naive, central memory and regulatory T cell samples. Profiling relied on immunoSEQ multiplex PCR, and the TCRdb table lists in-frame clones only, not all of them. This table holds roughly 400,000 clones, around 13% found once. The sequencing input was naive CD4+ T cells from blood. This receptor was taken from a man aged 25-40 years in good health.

DNA of the CDR3: TGTGCCTGGAGTGTGGGGGCGGGAGGCACAGATACGCAGTATTTT. This codes for CAWSVGAGGTDTQYF. The gene calls are TRBV30 and TRBJ2-3, with TRBD2 as a possible D gene (7 bases). V was cut by 0 bases and J by 1 base, with 11 bases left in between. CDR3 size: 15 residues. Germline V gene sequence: CDR1 GTSNPN, CDR2 SVGIG (reference sequence).